Sequencing of this T cell receptor (beta chain) was carried out in a study of T-cell memory formation after mild COVID-19. TCRdb analysed the 5' RACE reads with MiXCR anew, one entry per CDR3 protein. The sample gives roughly 400,000 distinct CDR3 sequences, approximately 24% of which show up once; roughly 8.9% is in the top ten. This clonotype was sampled from an adult woman who had mild COVID-19 (a few samples of this study predate the infection). Cell type and time point are not known. Sequenced: PBMCs or a T cell subset sorted from them (not recorded which).

CDR3 amino acids: CASSLGGRLNPLHF. In DNA, the CDR3 is TGTGCCAGCAGTTTGGGGGGACGACTCAATCCCCTCCACTTT. This chain links TRBV12-3 or TRBV12-4 with TRBJ1-6; TRBD1 might be the D (5 bases). Trimming took 3 bases from V and 13 from J, leaving 16 bases between them. This CDR3 is 14 amino acids long.